One and the same sample provided the 4 T cell receptor beta chains below, sequenced in a study of technical replicates of blood from a handful of donors (dated by TCRdb to 2015 to 2018). To prepare the library, the immunoSEQ multiplex PCR assay was applied. In its TCRdb copy, this immuneACCESS table keeps in-frame sequences only and misses some clones. Where compared with another copy, unresolved V genes explain less than half of these, and the others have no known cause. The sample records tens of thousands of clones, roughly 92% of which are singletons. Roughly 0.33% of the sample is taken by the ten largest. What was sequenced was T cells isolated from PBMCs. The receptors originated from a human donor in good health.

The chain combines TRBV27 with TRBJ2-7, with D maybe TRBD2 (6 bases). The V and J ends lost 8 bases and 5 bases respectively, with 22 bases between them. Per germline, CDR1 MNHEY and CDR2 SMNVEV (reference sequence). CDR3 length equals 15 residues. The CDR3 DNA follows: TGTGCCAGCGGCACGGGACTTATAGTAAAGGACGAGCAGTACTTC. It specifies CASGTGLIVKDEQYF.

The chain links TRBV19 to TRBJ2-2; a weak D match, TRBD1 (6 bases). Between the trimmed V and J ends, which lost 5 bases and 3 bases, there was a span of 19 bases. Per germline, CDR1 LNHDA and CDR2 SQIVND (reference sequence). This CDR3 region has 17 residues. The chain's CDR3 is CASSLLPRAGDTGELFF. The CDR3 DNA follows: TGTGCCAGTAGTCTACTCCCTCGGGCAGGGGACACCGGGGAGCTGTTTTTT.

This clone was seen a handful of times. The chain carries TRBV7-3 and TRBJ2-7; 9 nucleotides agree with TRBD2. CDR3 length: 14 residues. The germline V gene has CDR1 SGHTA and CDR2 FQGTGA. V lost 5 bases, J lost 3 bases, and 5 bases stayed unmatched. The CDR3 DNA reads TGTGCCAGCAGCCCGACTAGCGGCCGCTACGAGCAGTACTTC. It codes for CASSPTSGRYEQYF.

The chain uses TRBV15 and TRBJ1-1; 9 nucleotides match TRBD1. The V and J ends lost 3 bases and 4 bases, in that order; junction bases with no gene match: 6. Germline loops: CDR1 LNHNV, CDR2 YYDKDF (reference sequence). The CDR3 contains 15 residues. The DNA for the CDR3 is TGTGCCACCAGCAGGGATCAGGACAGGGGCACTGAAGCTTTCTTT. As protein: CATSRDQDRGTEAFF.